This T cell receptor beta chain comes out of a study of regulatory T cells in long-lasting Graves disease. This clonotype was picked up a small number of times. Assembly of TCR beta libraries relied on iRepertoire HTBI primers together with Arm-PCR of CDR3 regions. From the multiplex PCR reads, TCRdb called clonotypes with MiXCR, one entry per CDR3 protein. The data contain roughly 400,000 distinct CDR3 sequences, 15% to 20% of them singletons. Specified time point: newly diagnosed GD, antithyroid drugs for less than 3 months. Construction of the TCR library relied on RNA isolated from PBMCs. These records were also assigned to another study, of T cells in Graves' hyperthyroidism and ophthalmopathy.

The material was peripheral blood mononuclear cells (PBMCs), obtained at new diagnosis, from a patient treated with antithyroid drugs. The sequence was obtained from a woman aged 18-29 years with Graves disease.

The CDR3 sequence is CASSLGSGQTNQPQHF. The CDR3 coding sequence is TGTGCCAGCAGCTTAGGGTCGGGACAGACCAATCAGCCCCAGCATTTT. This rearrangement joins TRBV7-2 to TRBJ1-5, with 7 bases matching TRBD1. Germline assignment: CDR1 SGHTA and CDR2 FQGNSA. J gave up 3 bases and V 1 base, and 6 bases lay outside the gene matches. CDR3 size: 16 residues.